These 27 T cell receptor beta chains originate from one sample sequenced in a study of blood T cell repertoires in COVID-19 (dated by TCRdb to 2018 to 2020). The library was produced with the immunoSEQ multiplex PCR assay. The clones in this table, taken by TCRdb from immuneACCESS, are in-frame only. Not every clone is retained; where verified, under half of the shortfall comes from an unresolved V gene, and the cause of the rest is unknown. The sample profile shows a few hundred thousand clones; 80% to 90% of them were found once. The leading ten clones occupy about 4.2% of the sample. The sequenced material came from PBMCs or T cells enriched from blood (not recorded which). These receptors came from a woman aged 40 to 55 with acute COVID-19.

The rearrangement joins TRBV6-5 to TRBJ1-5; 10 bases are a match to TRBD1. J was trimmed by 3 bases and V by 8 bases; bases with no gene match: 1. This CDR3 has 13 amino acids. Germline-derived CDR1 and CDR2 are MNHEY and SVGAGI. The CDR3 DNA reads TGTGCCAGCGGGACAGGGGACAATCAGCCCCAGCATTTT. This gives the protein CASGTGDNQPQHF.

This chain's CDR3 is CASSDRPTEKLFF. CDR3 nucleotide sequence: TGTGCCAGTAGTGACAGGCCAACTGAAAAACTGTTTTTT. V is TRBV19 and J is TRBJ1-4, with D possibly being TRBD1 (6 bases). V was shortened by 5 bases and J by 7 bases, with 11 bases between the two germline ends. This CDR3 contains 13 residues. Germline loops: CDR1 LNHDA, CDR2 SQIVND (reference sequence).

The chain is built from TRBV7-9 and TRBJ2-7, with TRBD1 matching 8 bases. Germline trimming cut 1 base from V and 0 bases from J; bases unmatched to any gene: 8. This CDR3 is 17 amino acids long. Germline V gene sequence: CDR1 SEHNR, CDR2 FQNEAQ (reference sequence). The chain's CDR3 is CASSLVGTGRSSYEQYF. The DNA of the CDR3 is TGTGCCAGCAGCTTAGTGGGGACAGGAAGGAGCTCCTACGAGCAGTACTTC.

Comments on this clone: This could be a read error, since a much larger clone is one nucleotide away. J is TRBJ1-1 and V is TRBV18, with TRBD1 matching 8 bases. The CDR3 is made up of 17 amino acids. Germline CDR1 is KGHSH and CDR2 is LQKENI. Losses at the gene ends were 4 bases for V and 2 bases for J; bases not matched to a gene: 12. The CDR3 coding sequence is TGTGCCAGCTCACGACGGGACAGGAGATCTCGAAACACTGAAGCTTTCTTT. Translation gives CASSRRDRRSRNTEAFF.

V usage is TRBV4-3 and J usage is TRBJ2-3; TRBD2 matches 13 bases. The ends lost 0 bases at V and 1 base at J; junction bases unmatched: 10. Germline values: CDR1 LGHNA, CDR2 YSLEER. The CDR3 spans 20 residues. This CDR3 reads CASSQDFTSGRADGTDTQYF. For the CDR3, the DNA is TGCGCCAGCAGCCAAGATTTTACTAGCGGGAGGGCCGACGGCACAGATACGCAGTATTTT.

The chain has TRBV7-2 and TRBJ2-7; 7 bases line up with TRBD2. V dropped 8 bases and J dropped 4; count of bases not matched to a gene: 8. The germline gives CDR1 SGHTA, CDR2 FQGNSA. The CDR3 consists of 13 residues. The CDR3 region is CASGELAGYEQYF. DNA for the CDR3: TGTGCCAGCGGGGAGTTAGCGGGTTACGAGCAGTACTTC.

This clone was detected once. This may be a read error, as it is one base from a much larger clone. The same CDR3 also results from other DNA sequences found in this sample. The J gene is TRBJ1-2, the V gene TRBV6-1; possible D gene TRBD1, 5 bases. There are 13 residues in the CDR3. V lost 3 bases to trimming and J lost 2 bases, with 7 bases between them. The germline gives CDR1 MNHNS, CDR2 SASEGT. The CDR3 DNA reads TGTGCCAGCAGTGAGGCAGGGAACTATGGCTACACCTTC. This sequence encodes CASSEAGNYGYTF.

V gene TRBV7-4 combines with J gene TRBJ2-2; maybe TRBD1 (6 bases). In germline, CDR1 is SGHVT, CDR2 SQSDAQ. Trimming took off 5 bases at V and 6 bases at J, with 22 bases between the two ends. This CDR3 comprises 17 residues. The CDR3 nucleotides read TGTGCCAGCAGCGCTCCACAGGGTTTAGTGAGGGCCGGGGAGCTGTTTTTT. Translation gives CASSAPQGLVRAGELFF.

The chain carries TRBV18 and TRBJ2-7, with 14 bases that match TRBD2. Germline CDR1 KGHSH, CDR2 LQKENI. The length of the CDR3 is 16 residues. V lost 0 bases, J lost 2 bases, and 0 bases stayed unmatched. The CDR3 sequence: CASSPPTSGGAYEQYF. As DNA, the CDR3 is TGTGCCAGCTCACCACCGACTAGCGGGGGGGCCTACGAGCAGTACTTC. Full variable domain (outside the CDR3, taken from reference TRBV18 and TRBJ2-7): NAGVMQNPRHLVRRRGQEARLRCSPMKGHSHVYWYRQLPEEGLKFMVYLQKENIIDESGMPKERFSAEFPKEGPSILRIQQVVRGDSAAYFCASSPPTSGGAYEQYFGPGTRLTVT.

The rearrangement uses TRBV27 and TRBJ2-5; 8 bases are a match to TRBD2. CDR3 length: 15 amino acids. V gave up 6 bases and J gave up 2 bases; unmatched junction bases: 8. The germline V gene encodes CDR1 MNHEY and CDR2 SMNVEV (reference sequence). This CDR3 is CASRRAGAKQETQYF. The DNA for the CDR3 is TGTGCCAGCAGGCGAGCGGGGGCAAAACAAGAGACCCAGTACTTC.

This CDR3 reads CASSLAPAGTSGRGTAKNIQYF. CDR3 DNA sequence: TGTGCCAGCAGCTTAGCACCAGCCGGGACTAGCGGGAGAGGTACGGCCAAAAACATTCAGTACTTC. This chain uses TRBV7-2 with TRBJ2-4; 14 bases are shared with TRBD2. CDR1 and CDR2 (germline): SGHTA, FQGNSA. J was trimmed by 1 base and V by 0 bases; bases with no gene match: 14. The CDR3 covers 22 residues.

The chain's CDR3 is CASSQVQGATQEQPQHF. DNA for the CDR3: TGTGCCAGCAGCCAAGTTCAGGGGGCCACTCAAGAACAGCCCCAGCATTTT. The chain couples TRBV4-2 to TRBJ1-5; 8 nucleotides agree with TRBD1. The CDR3 is made up of 17 amino acids. Per the germline V gene, CDR1 is LGHNA and CDR2 is YNFKEQ. The V segment lost 1 base and the J segment 7 bases; nucleotides outside the gene matches: 12.

This clone has only one observation. The DNA for the CDR3 is TGCGCCAGCAGCCCGCTGACAGGGGGTGAAGAAAAACTGTTTTTT. Protein product: CASSPLTGGEEKLFF. V and J are TRBV5-1 and TRBJ1-4, with 9 bases aligning to TRBD1. Germline V gene sequence: CDR1 SGHRS, CDR2 YFSETQ. The CDR3 is 15 residues long. Trimming removed 4 bases from V and 8 bases from J; junction bases left unmatched: 9.

J is TRBJ1-5 and V is TRBV28; D not certain. CDR1 is MDHEN and CDR2 is SYDVKM in the germline V gene. The length of the CDR3 is 15 residues. Trimming removed 3 bases at V and 0 bases at J, with 9 bases between. The CDR3 region is CASSFPGVSNQPQHF. The CDR3, as DNA: TGTGCCAGCAGTTTCCCAGGCGTTAGCAATCAGCCCCAGCATTTT.

This chain joins TRBV5-1 and TRBJ2-3, with D hard to call. V was shortened by 4 bases and J by 2 bases, with 5 bases between the two germline ends. From germline, CDR1 is SGHRS and CDR2 YFSETQ. The CDR3 contains 12 residues. The CDR3 is CASSRLTDTQYF. For the CDR3, the DNA is TGCGCCAGCAGCCGTCTCACAGATACGCAGTATTTT.

This chain links TRBV21-1 with TRBJ1-6. TRBV21-1 is classified as a pseudogene. This CDR3 is 17 amino acids long. The CDR3, as DNA: TGTGCCAGCAGCAAGCAGGACGGGTTGGAGGTTAATTCACCCCTCCACTTT. Translation: CASSKQDGLEVNSPLHF.

The chain employs TRBV28 and TRBJ2-1; the D is unclear. This CDR3 contains 15 residues. Germline V gives CDR1 MDHEN, CDR2 SYDVKM. The V and J ends lost 3 bases and 12 bases respectively, with 21 bases between them. CDR3 nucleotide sequence: TGTGCCAGCAGTTTCGCGAACGAGATACGGGTAGGGCAGTTCTTC. It yields the protein CASSFANEIRVGQFF.

This clone was found once. The rearrangement joins TRBV18 to TRBJ2-4, with 8 positions matching TRBD1. The CDR3 is made up of 15 amino acids. Germline trimming cut 6 bases from V and 6 bases from J; bases unmatched to any gene: 10. Looked up from germline, CDR1 is KGHSH and CDR2 is LQKENI. This CDR3 reads CASSAGTGRRNIQYF. CDR3 nucleotides: TGTGCCAGCTCGGCAGGGACAGGAAGAAGAAACATTCAGTACTTC.

The chain has TRBV5-1 and TRBJ1-2; D possibly corresponds to TRBD1 (6 bases). Germline values: CDR1 SGHRS, CDR2 YFSETQ. The CDR3 covers 14 residues. The V gene lost 4 bases and the J gene lost 4 bases, with 14 bases spanning the gap. DNA for the CDR3: TGCGCCAGCAGCGAGGGGGGCGGGGGCTATGGCTACACCTTC. This gives the protein CASSEGGGGYGYTF.

The CDR3 region is CASSRQRNTGELFF. The CDR3 nucleotides are TGTGCCAGCAGTCGACAGAGGAACACCGGGGAGCTGTTTTTT. The V gene is TRBV27, the J gene TRBJ2-2; tentative D call: TRBD1 (5 bases). V was clipped by 5 bases and J by 1 base, with 8 bases between them. Per the germline V gene, CDR1 is MNHEY and CDR2 is SMNVEV (reference sequence). The CDR3 has 14 amino acids.

This clone has only a few counts. This chain links TRBV12-5 with TRBJ1-3, with a weak D call TRBD1 (5 bases). The CDR3 contains 12 residues. The V gene's germline CDR1 is LGHNT and CDR2 FRNRAP. Trimming pared 8 bases from V and 5 bases from J, leaving 10 bases between. CDR3 region: CASLGRRNTIYF. The CDR3 nucleotides are TGTGCTAGTTTGGGGCGGAGAAACACCATATATTTT.

Concerning this clone: One end of the junction is discordant with germline, which a read error may explain. The chain uses TRBV15 and TRBJ2-5; TRBD2 aligns across 11 bases. Germline V gene lookup returns CDR1 LNHNV and CDR2 YYDKDF (reference sequence). This CDR3 region has 15 residues. The CDR3 sequence is CTTSKIAGGPETQYF. CDR3 bases: TGTACCACCAGCAAAATAGCGGGGGGGCCGGAGACCCAGTACTTC.

The V call is TRBV19, the J call TRBJ1-5; 7 bases fit TRBD1. The CDR3 runs to 14 residues. After removal of 9 bases from V and 6 bases from J, the junction contained 11 bases not matched to a gene. Germline assignment: CDR1 LNHDA and CDR2 SQIVND (reference sequence). This chain's CDR3 is CASLDRAIGQPQHF. The DNA of the CDR3 is TGTGCCAGCTTAGACAGGGCGATCGGTCAGCCCCAGCATTTT.

The V call is TRBV7-3, the J call TRBJ1-2; 8 positions match TRBD1. Germline V gives CDR1 SGHTA, CDR2 FQGTGA. This CDR3 has 12 amino acids. Unmatched junction bases numbered 1, after V lost 5 bases and J lost 5 bases. The CDR3 protein is CASSGQGYGYTF. The CDR3 DNA is TGTGCCAGCAGCGGACAGGGATATGGCTACACCTTC.

V is TRBV6-5 and J is TRBJ1-2, with a possible D match to TRBD1 (6 bases). Germline V gene lookup returns CDR1 MNHEY and CDR2 SVGAGI. Trimming removed 6 bases at V and 4 bases at J, with 18 bases between. The CDR3 spans 15 residues. CDR3 in amino acids: CASRGHANPRYGYTF. The DNA of the CDR3 is TGTGCCAGCAGGGGACATGCAAATCCTCGCTATGGCTACACCTTC.

This rearrangement joins TRBV7-5 to TRBJ2-7; TRBD1 reflects the table's D call only, with no check against the DNA. TRBV7-5 has pseudogene status. The CDR3 runs to 16 residues. The CDR3 protein is CARSLEMGSKSYEQYF. CDR3 DNA sequence: TGTGCCAGAAGCTTAGAAATGGGCTCCAAATCCTACGAGCAGTACTTC.

The gene calls are TRBV7-9 and TRBJ1-6, with a possible D match to TRBD1 (5 bases). Germline CDR1 reads SEHNR; CDR2 reads FQNEAQ (reference sequence). Trimming pared 5 bases from V and 6 bases from J, leaving 17 bases between. The CDR3 sequence is 16 residues long. The CDR3 nucleotides read TGTGCCAGCAGCCCACAAAGTTTAGGGGTTAATTCACCCCTCCACTTT. Translated: CASSPQSLGVNSPLHF.